A single sample is the source of the 26 T cell receptor beta chains below, sequenced in a study of T cells in Graves' hyperthyroidism and ophthalmopathy (dated by TCRdb to about 2019). To prepare the library, multiplex PCR was applied. This sample was sequenced with an Illumina HiSeq 2000. TCR beta CDR3 regions were amplified from RNA transcripts. A first-round RT-PCR of the TCR CDR3 used the HTBI primer set with the Qiagen OneStep RT-PCR kit. TCRdb took the public reads, trimmed them with fastp at Q25, ran MiXCR for clone calling and kept in-frame beta chains. When rows share a CDR3 protein, they turn into one entry using the most common DNA and genes. The sample table shows a few hundred thousand distinct CDR3 sequences, and about 14% are seen once. The top ten clonotypes cover about 20% of the sample. The sequenced sample consisted of blood. The receptors here all came from a woman aged 30 to 39 with Graves' ophthalmopathy.

This clonotype was detected a few times. The chain has TRBV20-1 and TRBJ1-6; D remains unclear. The V end lost 0 bases, the J end lost 0 bases, and 9 bases lay between the germline ends. The CDR3 is 16 residues long. Germline V gene data show CDR1 as DFQATT and CDR2 as SNEGSKA (reference sequence). The CDR3 region is CSARDGESSYNSPLHF. CDR3 nucleotides: TGCAGTGCTAGAGATGGGGAAAGCTCCTATAATTCACCCCTCCACTTT.

This clonotype was counted at least ten times. The chain employs TRBV28 and TRBJ1-4, with TRBD1 matching over 8 bases. CDR1 and CDR2 (germline): MDHEN, SYDVKM. The CDR3 contains 14 residues. With V trimmed by 5 bases and J by 4 bases, 3 bases remained unmatched. The CDR3 spells CASSQQGVNEKLFF. The DNA for the CDR3 is TGTGCCAGCAGTCAACAGGGGGTTAATGAAAAACTGTTTTTT.

This clonotype showed up just a few times. A much larger clone sits a single nucleotide away, making a read error possible. The gene calls are TRBV2 and TRBJ1-2; 9 nucleotides match TRBD1. Losses at the gene ends were 8 bases for V and 6 bases for J; bases not matched to a gene: 7. Germline CDR1 and CDR2: SNHLY and FYNNEI. The CDR3 is made up of 13 amino acids. The CDR3 bases are TGTGCCAGCGGTAGGACAGGGGACGATGGCTACACCTTC. Translation gives CASGRTGDDGYTF.

This clonotype was counted at least ten times. This rearrangement joins TRBV6-1 to TRBJ1-1, with unresolved D. The germline V and J ends were trimmed by 2 bases and 6 bases, with 16 bases remaining between them. The CDR3 is 15 amino acids. Germline CDR1 reads MNHNS; CDR2 reads SASEGT. For the CDR3, the DNA is TGTGCCAGCAGTGAAAACATGTACCTGGGAGCTGAAGCTTTCTTT. Amino acid sequence: CASSENMYLGAEAFF.

This clonotype was detected ten times or more. The genes are TRBV11-2 and TRBJ1-5; 9 positions agree with TRBD1. Trimming removed 5 bases from V and 6 bases from J; junction bases left unmatched: 8. The CDR3 consists of 15 residues. Germline V CDR1 and CDR2: SGHAT, FQNNGV. The CDR3: CASSPLGQGTQPQHF. The CDR3 DNA reads as TGTGCCAGCAGCCCCTTGGGACAGGGTACTCAGCCCCAGCATTTT.

There are many counts of this clonotype. The CDR3 coding sequence is TGTGCCAGCACCATAGGGGGGGGCGCGGGCAATACTGAAGCTTTCTTT. This gives the protein CASTIGGGAGNTEAFF. This sequence joins TRBV28 and TRBJ1-1, with D perhaps matching TRBD1 (6 bases). V was shortened by 7 bases and J by 5 bases, with 23 bases between the two germline ends. Germline V gene sequence: CDR1 MDHEN, CDR2 SYDVKM. CDR3 length equals 16 residues.

This clonotype has ten or more counts. The V call is TRBV20-1, the J call TRBJ2-1; D may be TRBD2 (5 bases). The CDR3 contains 12 residues. Germline values: CDR1 DFQATT, CDR2 SNEGSKA (reference sequence). The V and J ends lost 1 base and 9 bases respectively, with 10 bases between them. CDR3 loop: CSARVPAAEQFF. The CDR3 DNA follows: TGCAGTGCTAGAGTCCCAGCGGCTGAGCAGTTCTTC.

The chain is built from TRBV7-9 and TRBJ1-6; D call uncertain. Germline CDR1 reads SEHNR; CDR2 reads FQNEAQ (reference sequence). The ends were cut back, 4 bases at V and 7 bases at J, with 8 bases in the middle. The CDR3 has 13 amino acids. The CDR3 nucleotides are TGTGCCAGCAGCTCCATGGGGAATTCACCCCTCCACTTT. This sequence encodes CASSSMGNSPLHF.

Ten or more counts support this clonotype. The CDR3 here is CASSSSVNTEAFF. CDR3 coding DNA: TGTGCCAGCAGCTCTTCAGTGAACACTGAAGCTTTCTTT. The chain links TRBV11-1 to TRBJ1-1; no clear D. Between the trimmed V and J ends, which lost 4 bases and 0 bases, there was a span of 6 bases. Germline V gene data show CDR1 as SGHAT and CDR2 as FQDESV (reference sequence). The CDR3 is 13 residues long.

This clonotype was counted ten times or more. The chain has TRBV6-1 and TRBJ1-2; 8 bases align to TRBD1. The CDR3 contains 16 residues. J gave up 8 bases and V 5 bases, and 16 bases lay outside the gene matches. Germline CDR1 and CDR2: MNHNS and SASEGT. CDR3 amino acids: CASSFGDPQGARGYTF. The CDR3 nucleotides are TGTGCCAGCAGTTTCGGGGATCCGCAGGGGGCGCGAGGCTACACCTTC.

The chain couples TRBV5-1 to TRBJ1-2; TRBD1 aligns across 10 bases. V shed 4 bases and J 8 bases; nucleotides not matched to a gene: 11. Per germline, CDR1 SGHRS and CDR2 YFSETQ. There are 15 residues in the CDR3. The CDR3: CASSGGQGGKEGYTF. As DNA, the CDR3 is TGCGCCAGCAGCGGTGGACAGGGGGGAAAGGAGGGCTACACCTTC.

There are many counts of this clonotype. This chain uses TRBV7-8 with TRBJ2-7, with D perhaps assigned TRBD1 or TRBD2 (5 bases each). CDR3 size: 15 residues. Germline V CDR1 and CDR2: SGHVS, FQNEAQ. The V and J ends lost 8 bases and 2 bases respectively, with 19 bases between them. As DNA, the CDR3 is TGTGCCAGCGGCGTACACCGGGACGGACCCTACGAGCAGTACTTC. Translation gives CASGVHRDGPYEQYF.

This clonotype was observed many times. The rearrangement links TRBV29-1 to TRBJ1-1; D might be TRBD1 (6 bases). The germline V gene has CDR1 SQVTM and CDR2 ANQGSEA. V dropped 5 bases and J dropped 0 bases, with 13 bases sitting between them. The CDR3 covers 14 residues. In nucleotides, the CDR3 is TGCAGCGTTCCCGGGGGGCCAATGAACACTGAAGCTTTCTTT. Amino acid sequence: CSVPGGPMNTEAFF.

This clonotype has ten or more counts. This rearrangement joins TRBV14 to TRBJ2-7; D is perhaps TRBD2 (5 bases). Between the trimmed V and J ends, which lost 0 bases and 7 bases, there was a span of 16 bases. Per germline, CDR1 SGHDN and CDR2 FVKESK. This CDR3 is 15 amino acids long. This CDR3 reads CASSQEWQVSGEQYF. CDR3 in DNA: TGTGCCAGCAGCCAAGAATGGCAGGTGTCGGGGGAGCAGTACTTC.

This clonotype appeared many times. The chain joins TRBV30 to TRBJ1-5, with a possible D match to TRBD1 (6 bases). Germline CDR1 is GTSNPN and CDR2 is SVGIG (reference sequence). Trimming removed 1 base from V and 7 bases from J, with 11 bases in between. The CDR3 has 13 residues. The CDR3 reads CAWSDRGQQPQHF. CDR3 in DNA: TGTGCCTGGAGTGACCGGGGACAACAGCCCCAGCATTTT. Based on the CDR3 plus reference TRBV30 and TRBJ1-5, the full variable domain is SQTIHQWPATLVQPVGSPLSLECTVEGTSNPNLYWYRQAAGRGLQLLFYSVGIGQISSEVPQNLSASRPQDRQFILSSKKLLLSDSGFYLCAWSDRGQQPQHFGDGTRLSIL.

This clonotype came up many times. The J gene is TRBJ2-7, the V gene TRBV20-1, with a possible D match to TRBD1 (6 bases). The ends were cut back, 5 bases at V and 9 bases at J, with 14 bases in the middle. The CDR3 consists of 11 residues. The germline gives CDR1 DFQATT, CDR2 SNEGSKA (reference sequence). The DNA for the CDR3 is TGCAGTGCTGAACAGGGTGGGGGGCAGTACTTC. It translates to CSAEQGGGQYF.

This clonotype was counted a few times. The V gene is TRBV4-1, the J gene TRBJ1-6; weak D call: TRBD1 (6 bases). The CDR3 spans 19 residues. Germline V gene lookup returns CDR1 MGHRA and CDR2 YSYEKL. V lost 2 bases and J 6 bases, leaving 23 bases between the germline ends. CDR3 sequence: CASSQFGRGRGGSNSPLHF. The CDR3 DNA follows: TGCGCCAGCAGCCAATTTGGCCGAGGGAGAGGGGGAAGTAATTCACCCCTCCACTTT.

The chain carries TRBV29-1 and TRBJ1-4, with 9 bases that match TRBD1. J was trimmed by 7 bases and V by 4 bases; bases with no gene match: 7. The CDR3 has 14 amino acids. Germline-derived CDR1 and CDR2 are SQVTM and ANQGSEA. The CDR3: CSVVPGQGSEKLFF. The CDR3 coding sequence is TGCAGCGTTGTTCCTGGACAGGGGAGTGAAAAACTGTTTTTT.

Ten or more counts support this clonotype. This chain connects TRBV3-1 to TRBJ2-2; D might be TRBD1 (6 bases). From germline, CDR1 is LGHDT and CDR2 YNNKEL (reference sequence). This CDR3 contains 15 residues. Trimming took off 5 bases at V and 4 bases at J, with 14 bases between the two ends. This chain's CDR3 is CASSTLQGPTGELFF. The CDR3 coding sequence is TGTGCCAGCAGCACCTTACAGGGTCCCACCGGGGAGCTGTTTTTT.

This clonotype was found many times. The chain employs TRBV28 and TRBJ2-1; D is perhaps TRBD1 (6 bases). The CDR3 length is 16 residues. Germline CDR1 and CDR2: MDHEN and SYDVKM. With 2 bases removed from V and 6 bases from J, the gap between germline ends came to 17 bases. For the CDR3, the DNA is TGTGCCAGCAGTTTACCTAACTTGGGCAGGGGCAATGAGCAGTTCTTC. Its protein is CASSLPNLGRGNEQFF.

The CDR3 coding sequence is TGTGCCACCGCCATGACAGGGGGGACTGAAGCTTTCTTT. Protein sequence: CATAMTGGTEAFF. The V call is TRBV15, the J call TRBJ1-1; 9 positions agree with TRBD1. V dropped 8 bases and J dropped 5; count of bases not matched to a gene: 6. Germline V CDR1 and CDR2: LNHNV, YYDKDF (reference sequence). The CDR3 has 13 residues.

This clonotype was observed at least ten times. The chain couples TRBV7-8 to TRBJ1-2; D gene uncertain. The germline gives CDR1 SGHVS, CDR2 FQNEAQ. The ends were cut back, 2 bases at V and 3 bases at J, with 13 bases in the middle. There are 15 residues in the CDR3. CDR3 region: CASSLFGETDYGYTF. CDR3 in DNA: TGTGCCAGCAGCTTATTTGGGGAGACCGACTATGGCTACACCTTC.

This clonotype was seen at least ten times. The rearrangement joins TRBV19 to TRBJ2-7; D ambiguous. Per germline, CDR1 LNHDA and CDR2 SQIVND (reference sequence). The CDR3 has 11 amino acids. Trimming took off 1 base at V and 7 bases at J, with 5 bases between the two ends. DNA for the CDR3: TGTGCCAGTAGTATAGGAGGAGAGCAGTACTTC. Translated, it gives CASSIGGEQYF. The whole variable domain, remainder taken from reference TRBV19 and TRBJ2-7, is DGGITQSPKYLFRKEGQNVTLSCEQNLNHDAMYWYRQDPGQGLRLIYYSQIVNDFQKGDIAEGYSVSREKKESFPLTVTSAQKNPTAFYLCASSIGGEQYFGPGTRLTVT.

This clonotype was found many times. The rearrangement joins TRBV27 to TRBJ2-1; unclear D gene. V gave up 4 bases and J gave up 0 bases, with 13 bases separating them. Germline lookup yields CDR1 MNHEY and CDR2 SMNVEV (reference sequence). CDR3 length: 16 residues. CDR3 bases: TGTGCCAGCAGTTCCTACGGCTATGGCTCCTACAATGAGCAGTTCTTC. It is translated as CASSSYGYGSYNEQFF.

The chain joins TRBV20-1 to TRBJ1-5; TRBD1 might be the D (5 bases). With 2 bases removed from V and 0 bases from J, the gap between germline ends came to 11 bases. There are 15 residues in the CDR3. Germline lookup yields CDR1 DFQATT and CDR2 SNEGSKA (reference sequence). The DNA for the CDR3 is TGCAGTGCTAGAAGGACACCAACTAGCAATCAGCCCCAGCATTTT. Translated: CSARRTPTSNQPQHF.

There are a few counts of this clonotype. The V and J genes are TRBV12-5 and TRBJ1-6, with a tentative D call TRBD1 (5 bases). CDR1 LGHNT and CDR2 FRNRAP come from the germline V gene. CDR3 length: 18 amino acids. V was cut by 1 base and J by 5 bases, with 18 bases left in between. CDR3 in amino acids: CASGLAGGVMVHNSPLHF. CDR3 DNA: TGTGCTAGTGGTTTGGCCGGGGGGGTTATGGTCCATAATTCACCCCTCCACTTT.